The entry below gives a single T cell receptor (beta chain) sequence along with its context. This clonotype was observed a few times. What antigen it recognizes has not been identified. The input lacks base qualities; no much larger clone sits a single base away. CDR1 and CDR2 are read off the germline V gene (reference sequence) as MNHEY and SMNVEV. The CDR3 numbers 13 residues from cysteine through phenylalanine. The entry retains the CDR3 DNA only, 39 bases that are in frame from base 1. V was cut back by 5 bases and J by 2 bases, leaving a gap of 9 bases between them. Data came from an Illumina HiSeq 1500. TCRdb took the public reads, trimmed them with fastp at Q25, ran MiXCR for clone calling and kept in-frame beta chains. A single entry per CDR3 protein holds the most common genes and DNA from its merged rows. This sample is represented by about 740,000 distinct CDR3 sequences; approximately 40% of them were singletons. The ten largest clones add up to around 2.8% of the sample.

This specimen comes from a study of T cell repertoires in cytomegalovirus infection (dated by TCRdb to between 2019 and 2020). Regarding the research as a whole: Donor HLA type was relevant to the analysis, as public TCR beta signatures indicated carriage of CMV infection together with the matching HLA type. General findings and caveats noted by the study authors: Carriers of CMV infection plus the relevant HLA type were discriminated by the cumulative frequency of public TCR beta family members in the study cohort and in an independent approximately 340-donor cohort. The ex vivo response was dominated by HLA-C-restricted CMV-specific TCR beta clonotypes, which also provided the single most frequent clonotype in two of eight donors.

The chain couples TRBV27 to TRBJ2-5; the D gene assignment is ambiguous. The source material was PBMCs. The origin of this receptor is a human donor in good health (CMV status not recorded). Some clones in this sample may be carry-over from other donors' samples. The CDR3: CASSPLVQETQYF. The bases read TGTGCCAGCAGTCCCCTTGTACAAGAGACCCAGTACTTC.